This entry describes one T cell receptor (beta chain). This clone was seen only once. No antigen is known for it. No base-level quality is on record; no much larger clone is a single base apart. Sequences SGHVS (CDR1) and FNYEAQ (CDR2) are obtained from the germline V gene. V loses 2 bases of germline sequence and J loses 6 bases, and the interval between the two ends is 7 bases. The CDR3 runs 13 residues from the cysteine to the phenylalanine. Only CDR3 DNA remains: 39 bases, in frame from the first base. The data stem from a study of blood T cell repertoires in COVID-19 (dated by TCRdb to 2020 to 2021). For the study in its entirety: Collaborator samples came from the United States, Italy and Spain and covered acute and convalescent phases of COVID-19. Nearly every sample came with metadata listing a de-identified subject ID, COVID-19 status, age in years and sex. The repertoires were made available in a free public database intended to serve as a resource for research on the immune response to SARS-CoV-2. Deeply sampled blood TCRbeta repertoires from subjects exposed to, actively infected with, or recovered from COVID-19 were included in the dataset. HLA class I and class II types, where available, came from metadata supplied by the sample provider rather than from assay-based typing. The material from the prospective study consisted of cDNA or gDNA derived from T cells, B-cell-depleted T cells, or PBMCs. The samples were drawn from the first 160 participants of the ongoing ImmuneRACE study and from some 1,300 subjects provided by 6 global collaborators.

TCRbeta CDR3 regions were amplified from genomic DNA using the immunoSEQ Assay, a bias-controlled multiplex PCR. Per the source publication's procedure: Within the assay, amplification of reference gene primers was used to estimate how many nucleated cells each sample contained. To quantify the absolute abundance of each unique TCRbeta CDR3 rearrangement, sequence reads were collapsed and filtered. For each sample, productive Simpson clonality was calculated as the square root of Simpson's diversity index over productive rearrangements. The source is immuneACCESS, and TCRdb retained only in-frame sequences with V and J called. Part of the clones is not carried over; for the studies checked, unresolved V genes explain less than half of this, and the remainder is unexplained. The D gene and trimming were derived from the DNA, and the V and J assignments and clone size from that table. For this sample there are some 200,000 clones; roughly nine tenths appear just once. The ten largest account for around 8% of the sample.

On the study overall, not on this receptor specifically: The amount of clinical and demographic metadata varied by source and participant and was provided uncurated.

Participants in the prospective study were aged roughly 18 to 100 years, lived in over 20 United States geographic areas, and enrolled through a virtual design. In the prospective study, participants were assigned to cohorts based on the clinical history participants reported in a screening survey and a study questionnaire. For ImmuneRACE Cohort 3, a participant was defined as recovered based on two consecutive negative NP/OP PCR tests, clearance by a healthcare professional, or resolution of symptoms. In the prospective study, whole blood, serum and a nasopharyngeal or oropharyngeal swab were collected from each participant by mobile phlebotomists. Participants in the prospective study had the option to provide additional blood draws and questionnaires over a 2-month period. Before DNA extraction, blood samples from the prospective study were shipped at room temperature or frozen.

Material: PBMCs or T cells enriched from blood (not recorded which). The chain employs TRBV7-6 and TRBJ2-2, with no confidently assigned D gene. This sequence originates from a woman between 18 and 29 years old who had recovered from COVID-19. The DNA sequence reads TGTGCCAGCAGCTTATCCCCCTCCGGGGAGCTGTTTTTT. It is translated as CASSLSPSGELFF.